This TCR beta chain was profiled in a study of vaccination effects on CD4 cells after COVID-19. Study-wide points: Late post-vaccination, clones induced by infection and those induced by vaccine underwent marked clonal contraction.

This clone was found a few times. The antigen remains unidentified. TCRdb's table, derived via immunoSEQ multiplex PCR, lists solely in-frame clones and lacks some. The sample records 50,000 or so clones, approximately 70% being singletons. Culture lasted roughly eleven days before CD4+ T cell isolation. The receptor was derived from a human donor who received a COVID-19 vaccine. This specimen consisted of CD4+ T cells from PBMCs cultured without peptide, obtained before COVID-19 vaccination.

The CDR3 DNA reads as TGTGCCAGCAGCCAGGACATCTCACCCCTCCACTTT. Translated, it gives CASSQDISPLHF. V usage is TRBV7-2 and J usage is TRBJ1-6, with D maybe TRBD1 (5 bases). CDR3 length: 12 amino acids. Germline lookup yields CDR1 SGHTA and CDR2 FQGNSA. Deletions cut 5 bases from V and 10 bases from J, with 9 bases between.